This note documents a single TCR beta chain sequence. What it recognizes is unknown. The ends lost 0 bases at V and 4 bases at J; junction bases unmatched: 5. Germline lookup yields CDR1 SGDLS and CDR2 YYNGEE. This CDR3 is 15 amino acids long. Vbeta (60) and Jbeta (13) primers were used in the PCR. Per the original data handling: In a later analysis, some 80 million unique TCR beta chains included roughly 11 million shared by two or more donors. Clones were sequenced by immunoSEQ multiplex PCR, and TCRdb holds only the in-frame ones, with some missing. D and trimming come from the DNA, and the V and J calls and clone size come from that table. The table shows approximately 110,000 clones, with about 85% occurring only once. Each donor was nominally healthy when sampled (though unrecorded immune exposures were likely). The sample comes from a study of cytomegalovirus exposure and HLA in healthy donors. About the study: Previous work identified some 120 million unique TCR beta sequences from around 200 million T cells. Whole-study results and caveats: Later on, an analysis found that several of the most significant clusters appeared to be linked to common viral pathogens, which included parvovirus B19.

The receptor's source is a man over 45 in good health and CMV-seronegative. The chain joins TRBV9 to TRBJ2-3, with TRBD2 matching 7 bases. Source material: PBMCs. The CDR3 DNA follows: TGTGCCAGCAGCGTAGACAGCGGGAAGTCAGATACGCAGTATTTT. Protein: CASSVDSGKSDTQYF.